This is a list of T cell receptor beta chains from one sample in a study of blood T cell repertoires in COVID-19. Clones were read by immunoSEQ multiplex PCR, and TCRdb kept only the in-frame ones, dropping some. The sample yields about 160,000 clones, approximately 85% seen once. The sequenced sample was peripheral blood. Receptors originate from an older man with COVID-19, enrolled during active disease. The CDR3 runs from the conserved cysteine through the conserved F or W. The order of the fields is V gene, J gene, CDR3 protein.

>TRBV5-4|TRBJ1-5
CASSLGGGTDSNQPQHF
>TRBV5-1|TRBJ1-4
CASSSRGDEKLFF
>TRBV5-1|TRBJ2-1
CASSLGGGVGGEQFF
>TRBV2|TRBJ1-5
CASSRDRGVGQPQHF
>TRBV6-2/TRBV6-3|TRBJ2-7
CASSYSFRGREQYF
>TRBV7-9|TRBJ1-4
CASSPTGNEKLFF
>TRBV6-5|TRBJ2-5
CASTAWAGNQETQYF
>TRBV12-3/TRBV12-4|TRBJ2-3
CASSFQGADTQYF
>TRBV4-1|TRBJ1-1
CTSSRTGATEAFF
>TRBV4-3|TRBJ2-1
CASSPFFSSGVNNEQFF
>TRBV19|TRBJ1-5
CASSIARGQNSNQPQHF
>TRBV19|TRBJ1-2
CASSKRQGGGVLYGYTF
>TRBV27|TRBJ1-4
CASSPQRGPNEKLFF
>TRBV5-4|TRBJ2-7
CASSPGGASYEQYF
>TRBV18|TRBJ2-7
CASSQGQGESEQYF
>TRBV19|TRBJ1-4
CASTHRGGEKLFF
>TRBV11-3|TRBJ2-1
CASSYTSGDPNEQFF
>TRBV7-6|TRBJ1-4
CASRYGTATNEKLFF
>TRBV7-6|TRBJ2-2
CASRRDTNTGELFF
>TRBV7-2|TRBJ1-2
CASSFSVRDYGYTF
>TRBV14|TRBJ2-7
CASSQTASVSLSYEQYF
>TRBV5-5|TRBJ2-7
CASSSGTGLLEQYF